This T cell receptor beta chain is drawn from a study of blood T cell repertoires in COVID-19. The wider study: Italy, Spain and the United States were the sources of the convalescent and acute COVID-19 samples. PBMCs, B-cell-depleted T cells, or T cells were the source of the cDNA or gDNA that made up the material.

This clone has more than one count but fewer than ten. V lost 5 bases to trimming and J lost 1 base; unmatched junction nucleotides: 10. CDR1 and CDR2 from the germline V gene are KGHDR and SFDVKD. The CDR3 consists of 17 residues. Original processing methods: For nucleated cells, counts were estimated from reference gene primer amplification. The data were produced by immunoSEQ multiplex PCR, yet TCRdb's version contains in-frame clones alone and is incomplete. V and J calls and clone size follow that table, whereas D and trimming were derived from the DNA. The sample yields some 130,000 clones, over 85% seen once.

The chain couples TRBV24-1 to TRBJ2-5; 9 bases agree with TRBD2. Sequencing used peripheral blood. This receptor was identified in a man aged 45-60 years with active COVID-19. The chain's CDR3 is CATSVLGAGGGQETQYF. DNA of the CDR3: TGTGCCACCAGTGTCCTAGGAGCGGGGGGTGGCCAAGAGACCCAGTACTTC.